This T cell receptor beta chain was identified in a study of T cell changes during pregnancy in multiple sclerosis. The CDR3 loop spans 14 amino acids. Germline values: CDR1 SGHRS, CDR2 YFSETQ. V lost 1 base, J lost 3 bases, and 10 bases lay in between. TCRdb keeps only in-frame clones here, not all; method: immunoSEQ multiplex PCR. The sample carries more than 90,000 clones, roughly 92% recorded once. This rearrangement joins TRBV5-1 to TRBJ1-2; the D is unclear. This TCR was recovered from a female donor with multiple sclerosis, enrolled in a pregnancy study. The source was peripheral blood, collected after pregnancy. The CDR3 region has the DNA TGCGCCAGCAGCTTGACAGAAAATTACTATGGCTACACCTTC. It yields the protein CASSLTENYYGYTF.